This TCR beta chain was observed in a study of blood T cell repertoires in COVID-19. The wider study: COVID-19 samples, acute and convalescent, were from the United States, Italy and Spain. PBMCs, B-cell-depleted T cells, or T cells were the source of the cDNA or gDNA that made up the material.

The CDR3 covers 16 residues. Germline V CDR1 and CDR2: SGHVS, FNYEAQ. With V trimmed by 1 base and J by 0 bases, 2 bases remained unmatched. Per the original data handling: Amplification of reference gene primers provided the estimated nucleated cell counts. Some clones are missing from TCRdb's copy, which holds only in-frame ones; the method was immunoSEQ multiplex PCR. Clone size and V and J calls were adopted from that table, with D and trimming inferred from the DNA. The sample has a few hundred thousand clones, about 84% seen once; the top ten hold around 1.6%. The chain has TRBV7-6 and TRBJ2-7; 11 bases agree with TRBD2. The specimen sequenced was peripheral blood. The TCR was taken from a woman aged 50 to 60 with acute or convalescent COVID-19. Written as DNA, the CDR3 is TGTGCCAGCAGCTTAGTCGGGACTAGCGGCTCCTACGAGCAGTACTTC. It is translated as CASSLVGTSGSYEQYF.